These 27 T cell receptor beta chains originate from one sample sequenced in a study of long-term antiretroviral therapy in people with HIV (dated 2022 in TCRdb). Sequencing of the TRB variable region was done with the immunoSEQ hsTCRB v3.0 assay at survey level resolution. Here the immuneACCESS table is served through TCRdb, limited to in-frame sequences with V and J called. Missing clones are a known gap in these copies; in checked studies unresolved V genes cover under half, and the rest lacks a known reason. Across this sample there are tens of thousands of clones, with 81% seen only once. The leading ten clones occupy 12% of the sample. This specimen consisted of unsorted PBMCs, obtained 0.1 years before starting antiretroviral therapy. The origin of the receptors is a man aged 35-49 years with HIV.

The V call is TRBV20-1, the J call TRBJ2-7; weak D call: TRBD2 (5 bases). Germline V lookup: CDR1 DFQATT, CDR2 SNEGSKA (reference sequence). The CDR3 extends over 11 amino acids. V shed 5 bases and J shed 3 bases, with 8 bases lying between them. The chain's CDR3 is CSAGGVYEQYF. CDR3 coding DNA: TGCAGTGCTGGAGGCGTCTACGAGCAGTACTTC.

The gene calls are TRBV28 and TRBJ2-6, with D tentatively TRBD2 (5 bases). V lost 3 bases to trimming and J lost 0 bases, with 12 bases between them. The CDR3 is 17 residues long. Germline values: CDR1 MDHEN, CDR2 SYDVKM. The CDR3 sequence: CASSFSSASSGANVLTF. CDR3 bases: TGTGCCAGCAGTTTCAGTAGCGCCAGCTCTGGGGCCAACGTCCTGACTTTC.

The V gene is TRBV15, the J gene TRBJ2-7; TRBD1 matches 7 bases. V dropped 8 bases and J dropped 2; count of bases not matched to a gene: 0. The CDR3 spans 11 residues. Germline CDR1 reads LNHNV; CDR2 reads YYDKDF (reference sequence). CDR3 sequence reads: CATQGAYEQYF. The DNA for the CDR3 is TGTGCCACCCAGGGGGCCTACGAGCAGTACTTC.

This clone showed up just a few times. The same CDR3 can be traced to other DNA sequences in this sample. This chain uses TRBV6-5 with TRBJ2-7, with D uncertain. With 0 bases removed from V and 0 bases from J, the gap between germline ends came to 9 bases. CDR3 length equals 15 residues. Germline CDR1 and CDR2: MNHEY and SVGAGI. The DNA of the CDR3 is TGTGCCAGCAGTTACTCTGGCCTCGGCTCCTACGAGCAGTACTTC. Protein product: CASSYSGLGSYEQYF.

Only a few counts were recorded for this clone. This chain links TRBV30 with TRBJ2-7; 9 positions agree with TRBD1. The V segment lost 5 bases and the J segment 1 base; nucleotides outside the gene matches: 9. The CDR3 is made up of 15 amino acids. CDR1 and CDR2 (germline): GTSNPN, SVGIG (reference sequence). The CDR3 coding sequence is TGTGCCTGGTCCTTAGGGACAGGGACTTCCTACGAGCAGTACTTC. Translated, it gives CAWSLGTGTSYEQYF. Supplemented by reference TRBV30 and TRBJ2-7, the full variable domain reads SQTIHQWPATLVQPVGSPLSLECTVEGTSNPNLYWYRQAAGRGLQLLFYSVGIGQISSEVPQNLSASRPQDRQFILSSKKLLLSDSGFYLCAWSLGTGTSYEQYFGPGTRLTVT.

The CDR3 nucleotides are TGTGCCAGCAGCCCGGCAAGACAGACAGCTACGGGGACCTTC. Translated, it gives CASSPARQTATGTF. The V call is TRBV14, the J call TRBJ1-2; weak D call: TRBD1 (5 bases). This CDR3 contains 14 residues. Germline V gene data show CDR1 as SGHDN and CDR2 as FVKESK. V lost 4 bases and J 14 bases, leaving 23 bases between the germline ends.

V is TRBV5-1 and J is TRBJ2-2; 8 bases line up with TRBD1. CDR3 size: 15 residues. V trimming: 4 bases; J trimming: 0 bases; junction bases outside the gene matches: 2. The germline gives CDR1 SGHRS, CDR2 YFSETQ. The CDR3 sequence is CASSRGQANTGELFF. The CDR3 coding sequence is TGCGCCAGCAGCAGGGGACAGGCGAACACCGGGGAGCTGTTTTTT. The full variable domain, its missing parts supplied by reference TRBV5-1 and TRBJ2-2, is KAGVTQTPRYLIKTRGQQVTLSCSPISGHRSVSWYQQTPGQGLQFLFEYFSETQRNKGNFPGRFSGRQFSNSRSEMNVSTLELGDSALYLCASSRGQANTGELFFGEGSRLTVL.

The CDR3 DNA follows: TGTGCCAGCAGCCAAAACAGGAGAGTGGCTTTCTTT. The encoded protein is CASSQNRRVAFF. The rearrangement joins TRBV7-9 to TRBJ1-1; tentative D call: TRBD1 (5 bases). V was cut by 5 bases and J by 11 bases, with 15 bases left in between. Germline V gene data show CDR1 as SEHNR and CDR2 as FQNEAQ (reference sequence). The CDR3 has 12 residues.

The rearrangement joins TRBV27 to TRBJ2-7, with D tentatively TRBD2 (5 bases). Trimming cost V 2 bases and J 2 bases, with 10 bases left between them. CDR1 and CDR2 from the germline V gene are MNHEY and SMNVEV (reference sequence). There are 14 residues in the CDR3. CDR3 DNA sequence: TGTGCCAGCAGTTTACATGTGGGAGCCTACGAGCAGTACTTC. Protein: CASSLHVGAYEQYF.

The V and J genes are TRBV28 and TRBJ1-1; D call uncertain. Germline V gives CDR1 MDHEN, CDR2 SYDVKM. The CDR3 is 12 amino acids. The V gene lost 6 bases and the J gene lost 12 bases, with 17 bases spanning the gap. This chain's CDR3 is CASRKTFFASFF. CDR3 DNA sequence: TGTGCCAGCAGGAAAACCTTTTTTGCCTCTTTCTTT. Full variable domain (missing parts from reference TRBV28 and TRBJ1-1): DVKVTQSSRYLVKRTGEKVFLECVQDMDHENMFWYRQDPGLGLRLIYFSYDVKMKEKGDIPEGYSVSREKKERFSLILESASTNQTSMYLCASRKTFFASFFGQGTRLTVV.

This clone was counted a single time. This chain joins TRBV28 and TRBJ2-2, with TRBD1 matching 7 bases. This CDR3 spans 19 amino acids. Germline V gene lookup returns CDR1 MDHEN and CDR2 SYDVKM. J gave up 1 base and V 4 bases, and 15 bases lay outside the gene matches. CDR3 loop: CASSSVIFRQGLNTGELFF. The CDR3, as DNA: TGTGCCAGCAGTTCGGTGATCTTCAGACAGGGATTGAACACCGGGGAGCTGTTTTTT. The complete variable domain, with remaining parts taken from reference TRBV28 and TRBJ2-2, reads DVKVTQSSRYLVKRTGEKVFLECVQDMDHENMFWYRQDPGLGLRLIYFSYDVKMKEKGDIPEGYSVSREKKERFSLILESASTNQTSMYLCASSSVIFRQGLNTGELFFGEGSRLTVL.

The chain couples TRBV7-2 to TRBJ1-1, with D unclear. The CDR3 sequence is 12 residues long. The germline V gene encodes CDR1 SGHTA and CDR2 FQGNSA. The V end lost 2 bases, the J end lost 5 bases, and 6 bases lay between the germline ends. CDR3 DNA: TGTGCCAGCAGCTTAAGAGGGACTGAAGCTTTCTTT. It translates to CASSLRGTEAFF.

The chain carries TRBV11-2 and TRBJ2-2, with 10 bases identical to TRBD1. The trim removed 3 bases at V and 6 bases at J, leaving 10 bases unmatched. This CDR3 has 17 residues. CDR1 is SGHAT, CDR2 FQNNGV, per germline. CDR3 DNA sequence: TGTGCCAGCAGCTTGGGACCCCCGGGACAGGGGCCCGGGGAGCTGTTTTTT. It translates to CASSLGPPGQGPGELFF.

The V call is TRBV4-1, the J call TRBJ2-3, with 7 positions matching TRBD1. Trimming at V came to 4 bases and at J to 2 bases, leaving 6 bases not matched to a gene. CDR1 is MGHRA and CDR2 is YSYEKL in the germline V gene. The CDR3 length is 15 residues. The CDR3 DNA is TGCGCCAGCAGCCGAACCGGGACAGACACAGATACGCAGTATTTT. Its protein product is CASSRTGTDTDTQYF.

V gene TRBV6-5 combines with J gene TRBJ1-5; D is unclear. The CDR3 is made up of 13 amino acids. Trimming stripped 2 bases from V and 2 bases from J, with 4 bases between. CDR1 is MNHEY and CDR2 is SVGAGI in the germline V gene. The CDR3 here is CASSYDGNQPQHF. In DNA form, the CDR3 reads TGTGCCAGCAGTTACGACGGCAATCAGCCCCAGCATTTT.

The rearrangement joins TRBV19 to TRBJ1-2; D gene ambiguous. Germline values: CDR1 LNHDA, CDR2 SQIVND (reference sequence). V lost 7 bases, J lost 0 bases, and 15 bases lay in between. The CDR3 is made up of 15 amino acids. Here the CDR3 DNA reads TGTGCCAGTATTCCCGGTTCGGGTCCTAACTATGGCTACACCTTC. Protein: CASIPGSGPNYGYTF.

V gene TRBV6-6 combines with J gene TRBJ1-4; perhaps TRBD1 as D (6 bases). The CDR3 totals 12 residues. CDR1 is MNHNY, CDR2 SVGAGI, per germline (reference sequence). The V end was cut by 6 bases, the J end by 6 bases, with 8 bases between. This CDR3 reads CASRQGHEKLFF. The DNA for the CDR3 is TGTGCCAGCAGACAGGGACATGAAAAACTGTTTTTT.

Only one count was recorded for this clone. The chain carries TRBV4-3 and TRBJ1-2; D is possibly TRBD1 (5 bases). The CDR3 is 15 amino acids. Trimming took off 1 base at V and 4 bases at J, with 13 bases between the two ends. Germline lookup yields CDR1 LGHNA and CDR2 YSLEER. The CDR3 DNA sequence: TGCGCCAGCAGCCAAGGAGGTGCGGGGGTCTATGGCTACACCTTC. The encoded protein is CASSQGGAGVYGYTF.

V gene TRBV5-5 combines with J gene TRBJ2-1, with 11 positions matching TRBD2. The CDR3 consists of 15 residues. The germline CDR1 and CDR2 sequences are SGHKS and YYEKEE (reference sequence). The V gene end was trimmed by 5 bases and the J gene end by 1 base; junction bases not matched to a gene: 2. The CDR3 here is CASRGTSGSYNEQFF. CDR3 nucleotides: TGTGCCAGCAGGGGGACTAGCGGTTCCTACAATGAGCAGTTCTTC.

This clone was observed once. The V call is TRBV7-9, the J call TRBJ2-5; D is undetermined. Germline V gene sequence: CDR1 SEHNR, CDR2 FQNEAQ (reference sequence). Between the trimmed V and J ends, which lost 1 base and 7 bases, there was a span of 4 bases. The CDR3 contains 11 residues. The CDR3, as DNA: TGTGCCAGCAGCTTAGTTGGGACCCAGTACTTC. Translation: CASSLVGTQYF.

This clone has a single count. The rearrangement joins TRBV5-5 to TRBJ2-1; TRBD2 aligns across 9 bases. Unmatched junction bases numbered 4, after V lost 1 base and J lost 5 bases. Germline CDR1 is SGHKS and CDR2 is YYEKEE (reference sequence). This CDR3 comprises 15 residues. The CDR3 region is CASSLLLAGNNEQFF. In nucleotides, the CDR3 is TGTGCCAGCAGCTTGCTGCTAGCGGGGAACAATGAGCAGTTCTTC.

This clone was picked up one time. J is TRBJ2-7 and V is TRBV6-1, with a tentative D call TRBD2 (6 bases). The CDR3 loop spans 14 amino acids. CDR1 is MNHNS, CDR2 SASEGT, per germline. V dropped 4 bases and J dropped 4 bases, with 14 bases sitting between them. The CDR3 spells CASSAAGGSYEQYF. The CDR3 DNA reads TGTGCCAGCAGTGCGGCAGGAGGGTCTTACGAGCAGTACTTC.

V and J are TRBV19 and TRBJ2-1; D may match TRBD1 or TRBD2 (6 bases each). The V gene's germline CDR1 is LNHDA and CDR2 SQIVND (reference sequence). There are 15 residues in the CDR3. Trimming took off 7 bases at V and 0 bases at J, with 13 bases between the two ends. The CDR3: CASKPGAGSYNEQFF. CDR3 coding DNA: TGTGCCAGTAAACCGGGGGCGGGCTCCTACAATGAGCAGTTCTTC.

The chain employs TRBV7-2 and TRBJ2-1, with a possible D match to TRBD1 (7 bases). Germline CDR1 is SGHTA and CDR2 is FQGNSA. Trimming stripped 4 bases from V and 10 bases from J, with 20 bases between. The CDR3 contains 15 residues. CDR3 in amino acids: CASSSGGNFWDEQFF. As DNA, the CDR3 is TGTGCCAGCAGCTCAGGGGGGAATTTTTGGGACGAGCAGTTCTTC.

J is TRBJ2-5 and V is TRBV18, with TRBD2 matching over 7 bases. CDR1 and CDR2 from the germline V gene are KGHSH and LQKENI. This CDR3 region has 14 residues. V lost 3 bases, J lost 7 bases, and 8 bases stayed unmatched. CDR3: CASSPAAGTRTQYF. The CDR3, as DNA: TGTGCCAGCTCACCCGCAGCGGGAACCAGGACCCAGTACTTC.

The rearrangement uses TRBV28 and TRBJ1-4, with 9 bases identical to TRBD1. Germline lookup yields CDR1 MDHEN and CDR2 SYDVKM. V lost 6 bases, J lost 1 base, and 6 bases stayed unmatched. The CDR3 covers 16 residues. Here the CDR3 reads CASSLRDRVTNEKLFF. The CDR3 DNA follows: TGTGCCAGCAGCCTCCGGGACAGGGTAACTAATGAAAAACTGTTTTTT.

The V and J genes are TRBV5-5 and TRBJ2-6, with 8 bases fitting TRBD1. V lost 3 bases, J lost 0 bases, and 2 bases stayed unmatched. The V gene's germline CDR1 is SGHKS and CDR2 YYEKEE (reference sequence). This CDR3 is built from 16 residues. The CDR3, as DNA: TGTGCCAGCAGCTATGGGACAGGCTCTGGGGCCAACGTCCTGACTTTC. This codes for CASSYGTGSGANVLTF.